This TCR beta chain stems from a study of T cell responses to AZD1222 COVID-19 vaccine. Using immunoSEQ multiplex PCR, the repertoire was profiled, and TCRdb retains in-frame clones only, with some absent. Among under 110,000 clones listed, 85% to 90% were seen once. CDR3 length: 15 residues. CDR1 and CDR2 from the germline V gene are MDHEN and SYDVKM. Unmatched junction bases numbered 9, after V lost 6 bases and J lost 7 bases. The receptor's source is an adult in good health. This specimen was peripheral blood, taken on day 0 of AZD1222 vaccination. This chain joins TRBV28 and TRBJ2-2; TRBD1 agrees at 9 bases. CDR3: CASSYLTGGIGELFF. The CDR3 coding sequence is TGTGCCAGCAGCTACCTTACAGGGGGCATCGGGGAGCTGTTTTTT.